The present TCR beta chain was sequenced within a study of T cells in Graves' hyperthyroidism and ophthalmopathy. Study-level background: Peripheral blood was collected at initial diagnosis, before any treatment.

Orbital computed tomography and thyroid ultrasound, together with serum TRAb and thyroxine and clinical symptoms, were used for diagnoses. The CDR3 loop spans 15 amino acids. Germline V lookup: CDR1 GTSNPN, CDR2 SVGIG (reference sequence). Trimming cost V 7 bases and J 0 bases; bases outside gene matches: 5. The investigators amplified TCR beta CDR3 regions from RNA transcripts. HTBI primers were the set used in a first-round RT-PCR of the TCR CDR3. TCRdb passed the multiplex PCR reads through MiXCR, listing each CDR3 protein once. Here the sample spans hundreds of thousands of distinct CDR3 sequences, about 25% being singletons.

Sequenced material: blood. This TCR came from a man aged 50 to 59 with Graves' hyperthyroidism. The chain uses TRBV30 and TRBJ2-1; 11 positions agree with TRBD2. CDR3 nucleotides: TGTGCCTTTGCTAGCGGGAGGAGCTCCTACAATGAGCAGTTCTTC. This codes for CAFASGRSSYNEQFF.